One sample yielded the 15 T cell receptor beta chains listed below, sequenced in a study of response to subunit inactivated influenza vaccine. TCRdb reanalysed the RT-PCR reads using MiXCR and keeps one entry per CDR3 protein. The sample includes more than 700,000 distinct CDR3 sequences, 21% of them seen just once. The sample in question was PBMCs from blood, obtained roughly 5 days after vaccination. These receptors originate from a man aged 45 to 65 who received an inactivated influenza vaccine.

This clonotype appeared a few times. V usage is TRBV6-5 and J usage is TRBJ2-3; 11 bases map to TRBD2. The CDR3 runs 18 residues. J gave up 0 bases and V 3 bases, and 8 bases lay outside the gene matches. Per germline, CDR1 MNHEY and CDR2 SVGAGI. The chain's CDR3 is CASSYTLAGGPSTDTQYF. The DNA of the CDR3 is TGTGCCAGCAGTTATACTCTAGCGGGGGGCCCAAGCACAGATACGCAGTATTTT.

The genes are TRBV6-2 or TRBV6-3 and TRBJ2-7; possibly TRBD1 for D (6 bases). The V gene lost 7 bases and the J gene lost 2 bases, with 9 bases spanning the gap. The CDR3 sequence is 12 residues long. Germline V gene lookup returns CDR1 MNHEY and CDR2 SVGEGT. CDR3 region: CASTGQPYEQYF. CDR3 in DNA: TGTGCCAGCACAGGACAGCCCTACGAGCAGTACTTC.

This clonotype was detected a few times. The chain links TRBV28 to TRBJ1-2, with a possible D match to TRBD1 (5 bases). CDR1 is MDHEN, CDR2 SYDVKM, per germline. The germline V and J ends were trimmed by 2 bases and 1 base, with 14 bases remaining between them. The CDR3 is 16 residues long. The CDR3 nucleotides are TGTGCCAGCAGTTTAAACCCCAGGGTGGTTAACTATGGCTACACCTTC. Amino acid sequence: CASSLNPRVVNYGYTF.

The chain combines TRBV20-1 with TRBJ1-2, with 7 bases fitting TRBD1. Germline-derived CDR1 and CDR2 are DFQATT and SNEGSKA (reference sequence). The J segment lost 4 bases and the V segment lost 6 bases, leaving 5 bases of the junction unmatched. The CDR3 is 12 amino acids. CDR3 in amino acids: CSAGRDSYGYTF. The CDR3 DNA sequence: TGCAGTGCGGGCCGGGACAGCTATGGCTACACCTTC.

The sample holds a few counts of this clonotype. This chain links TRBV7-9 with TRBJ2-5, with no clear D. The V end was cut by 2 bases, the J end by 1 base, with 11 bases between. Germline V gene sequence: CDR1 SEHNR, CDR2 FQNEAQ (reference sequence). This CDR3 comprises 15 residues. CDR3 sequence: CASSLNGSPQETQYF. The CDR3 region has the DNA TGTGCCAGCAGCTTAAACGGATCCCCCCAAGAGACCCAGTACTTC.

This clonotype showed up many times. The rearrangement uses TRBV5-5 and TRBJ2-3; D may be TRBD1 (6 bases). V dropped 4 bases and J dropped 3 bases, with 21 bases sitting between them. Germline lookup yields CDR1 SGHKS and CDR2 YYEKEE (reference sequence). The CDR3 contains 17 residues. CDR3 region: CASSLPLGAGRTDTQYF. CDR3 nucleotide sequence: TGTGCCAGCAGCCTACCCCTGGGGGCAGGGCGGACAGATACGCAGTATTTT.

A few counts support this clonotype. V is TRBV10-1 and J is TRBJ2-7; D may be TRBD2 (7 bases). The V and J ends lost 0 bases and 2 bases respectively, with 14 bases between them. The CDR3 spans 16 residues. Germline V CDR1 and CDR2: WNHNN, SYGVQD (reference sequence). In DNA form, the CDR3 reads TGCGCCAGCAGTGAGTCGCGCGGGGGACAACCCTACGAGCAGTACTTC. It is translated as CASSESRGGQPYEQYF.

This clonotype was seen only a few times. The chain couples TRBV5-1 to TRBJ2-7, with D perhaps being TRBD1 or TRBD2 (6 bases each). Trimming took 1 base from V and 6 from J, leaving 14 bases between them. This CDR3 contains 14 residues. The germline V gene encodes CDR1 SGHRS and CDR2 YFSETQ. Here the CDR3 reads CASSLRGASSEQYF. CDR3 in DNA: TGCGCCAGCAGCTTGAGGGGGGCTAGCTCCGAGCAGTACTTC. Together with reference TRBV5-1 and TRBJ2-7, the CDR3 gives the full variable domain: KAGVTQTPRYLIKTRGQQVTLSCSPISGHRSVSWYQQTPGQGLQFLFEYFSETQRNKGNFPGRFSGRQFSNSRSEMNVSTLELGDSALYLCASSLRGASSEQYFGPGTRLTVT.

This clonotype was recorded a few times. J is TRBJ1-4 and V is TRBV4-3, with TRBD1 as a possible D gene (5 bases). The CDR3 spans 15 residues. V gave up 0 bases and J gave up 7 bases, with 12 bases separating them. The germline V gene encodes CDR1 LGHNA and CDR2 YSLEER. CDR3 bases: TGCGCCAGCAGCCAAGAGTACAGGCTTAGTGAAAAACTGTTTTTT. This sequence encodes CASSQEYRLSEKLFF.

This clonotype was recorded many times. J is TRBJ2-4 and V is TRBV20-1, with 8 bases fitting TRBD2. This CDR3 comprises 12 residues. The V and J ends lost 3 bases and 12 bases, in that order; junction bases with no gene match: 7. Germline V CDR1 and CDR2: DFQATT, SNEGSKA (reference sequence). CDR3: CSARELRGGQYF. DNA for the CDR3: TGCAGTGCTAGGGAGCTTCGGGGGGGTCAGTACTTC.

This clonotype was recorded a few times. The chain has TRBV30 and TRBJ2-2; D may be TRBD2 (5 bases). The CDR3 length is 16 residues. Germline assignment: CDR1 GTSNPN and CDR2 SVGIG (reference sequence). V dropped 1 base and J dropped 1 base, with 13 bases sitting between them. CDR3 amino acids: CAWSGTRTWNTGELFF. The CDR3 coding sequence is TGTGCCTGGAGTGGGACTCGGACCTGGAACACCGGGGAGCTGTTTTTT.

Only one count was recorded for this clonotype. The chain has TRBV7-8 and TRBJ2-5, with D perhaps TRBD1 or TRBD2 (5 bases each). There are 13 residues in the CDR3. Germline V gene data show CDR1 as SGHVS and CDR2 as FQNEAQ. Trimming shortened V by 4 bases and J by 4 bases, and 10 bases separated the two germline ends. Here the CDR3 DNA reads TGTGCCAGCAGCTGGGGGACCGTAGAGACCCAGTACTTC. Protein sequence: CASSWGTVETQYF.

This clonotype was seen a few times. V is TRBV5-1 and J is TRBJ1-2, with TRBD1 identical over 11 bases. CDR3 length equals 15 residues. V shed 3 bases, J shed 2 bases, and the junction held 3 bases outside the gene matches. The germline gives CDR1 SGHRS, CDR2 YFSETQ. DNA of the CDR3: TGCGCCAGCAGCTGGACAGGGGGCGAAAACTATGGCTACACCTTC. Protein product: CASSWTGGENYGYTF.

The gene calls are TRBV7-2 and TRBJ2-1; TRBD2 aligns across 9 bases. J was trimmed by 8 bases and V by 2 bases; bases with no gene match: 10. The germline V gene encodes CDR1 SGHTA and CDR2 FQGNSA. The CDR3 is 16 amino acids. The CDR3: CASSLHLAGAGDEQFF. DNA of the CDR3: TGTGCCAGCAGCTTACACTTAGCGGGAGCGGGCGATGAGCAGTTCTTC.

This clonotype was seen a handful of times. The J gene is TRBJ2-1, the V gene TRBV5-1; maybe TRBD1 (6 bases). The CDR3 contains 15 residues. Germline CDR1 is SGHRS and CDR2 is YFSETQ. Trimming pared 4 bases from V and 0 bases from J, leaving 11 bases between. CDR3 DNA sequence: TGCGCCAGCAGCATTACAGGGTCCTCCTACAATGAGCAGTTCTTC. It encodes CASSITGSSYNEQFF. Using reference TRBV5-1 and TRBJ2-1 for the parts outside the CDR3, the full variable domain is KAGVTQTPRYLIKTRGQQVTLSCSPISGHRSVSWYQQTPGQGLQFLFEYFSETQRNKGNFPGRFSGRQFSNSRSEMNVSTLELGDSALYLCASSITGSSYNEQFFGPGTRLTVL.